Listed below are T cell receptor beta chains from one sample, sequenced in a study of cytomegalovirus exposure and HLA in healthy donors. Repertoires were generated with immunoSEQ multiplex PCR, while TCRdb's copy carries only in-frame clones and drops some. The repertoire holds approximately 160,000 clones, with about 70% as singletons. What was sequenced was PBMCs. Every receptor here comes from a woman in her late teens or twenties in good health and CMV-seropositive. The CDR3 runs from the conserved cysteine through the conserved F or W. D genes are given only for firm matches. The size field is filled for only some rows; it gives once, few, many or a size class.

>TRBV28|TRBJ1-4|TRBD1|.
CATIPQGAIREKLFF
TGTGCCACCATACCCCAGGGGGCTATTCGGGAAAAACTGTTTTTT
>TRBV7-6|TRBJ1-1|.|.
CASSSVSGSVGTEAFF
TGTGCCAGCAGTTCAGTCTCCGGGAGCGTGGGCACTGAAGCTTTCTTT
>TRBV7-8|TRBJ2-1|TRBD2|few
CASRREAGGDDEQFF
TGTGCCAGCAGACGTGAAGCGGGGGGAGATGATGAGCAGTTCTTC
>TRBV19|TRBJ2-3|TRBD2|.
CASSRGRGAPGADTQYF
TGTGCCAGTAGTCGAGGGCGGGGGGCCCCCGGGGCAGATACGCAGTATTTT
>TRBV21-1|TRBJ1-3|.|.
CASSDGQAGNTIYF
TGTGCCAGCTCGGATGGACAGGCTGGAAACACCATATATTTT
>TRBV6-5|TRBJ1-1|.|.
CASSYDRFSTEAFF
TGTGCCAGCAGTTACGACAGGTTCTCAACTGAAGCTTTCTTT
>TRBV29-1|TRBJ2-1|.|.
CSVGSGPREQFF
TGCAGCGTTGGGAGCGGGCCCCGGGAGCAGTTCTTC
>TRBV9|TRBJ2-3|.|.
CASSVRDTQYF
TGTGCCAGCAGCGTCAGAGATACGCAGTATTTT
>TRBV10-3|TRBJ1-2|.|.
CAIRVQLTPNYGYTF
TGTGCCATCAGGGTCCAGCTGACTCCTAACTATGGCTACACCTTC
>TRBV4-3|TRBJ1-6|.|.
CASSQVRDSYNSPLHF
TGCGCCAGCAGCCAAGTGCGGGACTCCTATAATTCCCCCCTCCACTTT
>TRBV7-8|TRBJ2-7|TRBD2|.
CASSFNPRESKHEQYF
TGTGCCAGCAGCTTTAACCCGCGGGAGTCCAAACACGAGCAGTACTTC
>TRBV5-1|TRBJ1-4|.|.
CASSLAGSGGKEKLFF
TGCGCCAGCAGCTTGGCCGGCTCAGGAGGAAAAGAAAAACTGTTTTTT
>TRBV28|TRBJ1-2|.|.
CASSLNSNYGYTF
TGTGCCAGCAGTTTAAACAGTAACTATGGCTACACCTTC
>TRBV28|TRBJ2-1|TRBD2|.
CASSFLGRWQFF
TGTGCCAGCAGTTTTCTCGGGAGGTGGCAGTTCTTC
>TRBV19|TRBJ1-4|.|.
CASRLQGREKLFF
TGTGCCAGTAGGCTACAGGGAAGGGAAAAACTGTTTTTT
>TRBV7-2|TRBJ2-7|.|.
CASSLFFGYEQYF
TGTGCCAGCAGCCTATTTTTCGGTTACGAGCAGTACTTC
>TRBV29-1|TRBJ1-1|.|.
CSVGRGGGGGTEAFF
TGCAGCGTTGGGAGAGGCGGGGGAGGAGGCACTGAAGCTTTCTTT
>TRBV19|TRBJ1-5|.|.
CASKGLGDQPQHF
TGTGCCAGTAAGGGTTTGGGAGATCAGCCCCAGCATTTT
>TRBV6-6|TRBJ2-7|TRBD1|.
CASSQPGQGPQTQYF
TGTGCCAGCAGCCAGCCGGGACAGGGTCCCCAAACCCAGTACTTC
>TRBV9|TRBJ2-6|.|.
CASSVKTGATSGANVLTF
TGTGCCAGCAGCGTCAAGACAGGAGCCACCTCTGGGGCCAACGTCCTGACTTTC
>TRBV15|TRBJ2-5|TRBD2|once
CATSKGTSLETQYF
TGTGCCACCAGCAAAGGGACTAGCTTGGAGACCCAGTACTTC
>TRBV18|TRBJ2-3|TRBD1|.
CASSQRTGGSTADTQYF
TGTGCCAGCTCACAGAGGACAGGGGGATCGACGGCAGATACGCAGTATTTT
>TRBV7-3|TRBJ2-3|TRBD1|.
CASAPGQRTDTQYF
TGTGCCAGCGCCCCGGGACAGCGCACAGATACGCAGTATTTT
>TRBV7-7|TRBJ1-1|.|.
CASRSGGGRAFF
TGTGCTAGCAGGTCGGGCGGAGGGAGAGCTTTCTTT
>TRBV4-2|TRBJ1-4|.|.
CASSQEQGRSGEKLFF
TGTGCCAGCAGCCAAGAACAGGGACGGTCGGGGGAAAAACTGTTTTTT
>TRBV7-2|TRBJ1-5|.|.
CASSLSGISNQPQHF
TGTGCCAGCAGCTTATCGGGAATCAGCAATCAGCCCCAGCATTTT
>TRBV18|TRBJ1-2|TRBD1|once
CASSLGQDSFYGYTF
TGTGCCAGCTCGCTAGGACAGGACTCCTTCTATGGCTACACCTTC
>TRBV29-1|TRBJ2-7|.|.
CSVAAQLSYEQYF
TGCAGCGTAGCGGCGCAGCTCTCCTACGAGCAGTACTTC
>TRBV28|TRBJ2-7|TRBD1|.
CASSFQLGQGPEQYF
TGTGCCAGCAGTTTCCAGCTGGGACAGGGACCCGAGCAGTACTTC
>TRBV2|TRBJ1-5|.|.
CASRFEQVNQPQHF
TGTGCCAGCCGTTTCGAACAGGTAAATCAGCCCCAGCATTTT
>TRBV7-9|TRBJ2-2|TRBD1|.
CASSPRDRTTGELFF
TGTGCCAGCAGCCCCCGGGACAGAACCACCGGGGAGCTGTTTTTT
>TRBV7-9|TRBJ1-6|TRBD1|.
CASSSRTGIAAPLHF
TGTGCCAGCAGCTCCAGGACAGGGATTGCTGCACCCCTCCACTTT
>TRBV4-3|TRBJ1-2|.|.
CASSQVQGNYGYTF
TGCGCCAGCAGCCAAGTCCAGGGAAACTATGGCTACACCTTC
>TRBV6-4|TRBJ2-7|TRBD2|.
CAGTPPHPASGLCEQYF
TGTGCCGGGACGCCTCCTCATCCTGCTAGCGGTTTGTGCGAGCAGTACTTC
>TRBV7-9|TRBJ2-2|.|.
CASSLVGAGELFF
TGTGCCAGCAGCTTAGTGGGCGCCGGGGAGCTGTTTTTT
>TRBV5-1|TRBJ1-1|TRBD1|.
CASTFDRGTEAFF
TGCGCCAGCACCTTCGACAGGGGCACTGAAGCTTTCTTT
>TRBV5-3|TRBJ2-7|TRBD2|.
CARSPASREAGTSGRVYEQYF
TGTGCCAGAAGCCCGGCTTCGCGAGAGGCCGGGACTAGCGGGAGGGTCTACGAGCAGTACTTC
>TRBV5-4|TRBJ2-1|TRBD2|.
CASSSPGEREDNEQFF
TGTGCCAGCAGCTCCCCCGGGGAGCGGGAGGACAATGAGCAGTTCTTC
>TRBV9|TRBJ2-5|.|few
CASSPFGGGPGETQYF
TGTGCCAGCAGCCCTTTTGGGGGGGGGCCTGGAGAGACCCAGTACTTC
>TRBV9|TRBJ1-1|TRBD1|.
CASSVEGTGVNTEAFF
TGTGCCAGCAGCGTAGAAGGGACAGGGGTCAACACTGAAGCTTTCTTT
>TRBV5-1|TRBJ2-7|.|.
CASSFGSGNNEQYF
TGCGCCAGCAGCTTCGGGTCCGGGAACAACGAGCAGTACTTC
>TRBV28|TRBJ2-1|.|many
CASSPDSNEQFF
TGTGCCAGCAGTCCGGACAGTAATGAGCAGTTCTTC
>TRBV5-5|TRBJ1-5|.|.
CASSLTDRNQPQHF
TGTGCCAGCAGCCTAACCGACAGAAATCAGCCCCAGCATTTT
>TRBV6-5|TRBJ1-2|TRBD1|.
CASSYARGQVYTF
TGTGCCAGCAGTTACGCCAGGGGGCAGGTCTACACCTTC
>TRBV6-5|TRBJ1-1|.|.
CASSPQQGSTEAFF
TGTGCCAGCAGTCCACAACAGGGCTCCACTGAAGCTTTCTTT
>TRBV5-8|TRBJ1-1|.|.
CASSFRGTTEAFF
TGTGCCAGCAGCTTCCGGGGGACCACTGAAGCTTTCTTT
>TRBV10-2|TRBJ1-1|.|.
CATGVPEAFF
TGCGCCACCGGGGTGCCCGAAGCTTTCTTT
>TRBV7-2|TRBJ2-2|TRBD1|.
CASSLGLATGVPGELFF
TGTGCCAGCAGCTTAGGTTTAGCGACAGGGGTGCCCGGGGAGCTGTTTTTT
>TRBV30|TRBJ2-7|.|.
CAGYRAPSYEQYF
TGTGCCGGATACAGGGCCCCCTCCTACGAGCAGTACTTC
>TRBV15|TRBJ2-3|.|.
CATSNTRTTDTQYF
TGTGCCACCAGCAATACAAGAACCACAGATACGCAGTATTTT
>TRBV19|TRBJ2-5|.|.
CASSSSDQETQYF
TGTGCCAGTAGCTCTAGCGATCAGGAGACCCAGTACTTC
>TRBV6-5|TRBJ2-1|TRBD2|.
CASSYSGGGTNEQFF
TGTGCCAGCAGTTACTCAGGCGGGGGGACAAATGAGCAGTTCTTC
>TRBV15|TRBJ1-1|.|.
CATSRGVVTEAFF
TGTGCCACCAGCAGAGGAGTCGTAACTGAAGCTTTCTTT
>TRBV5-1|TRBJ2-2|TRBD2|.
CASSTGLAGGYTGELFF
TGCGCCAGCAGCACCGGACTAGCGGGAGGGTACACCGGGGAGCTGTTTTTT
>TRBV28|TRBJ1-2|.|.
CATLPGANYGYTF
TGTGCCACCCTACCCGGAGCTAACTATGGCTACACCTTC
>TRBV30|TRBJ2-7|TRBD1|few
CAWSGTGNEQYF
TGTGCCTGGAGTGGGACAGGGAACGAGCAGTACTTC
>TRBV28|TRBJ2-7|.|.
CASTQEGPEYEQYF
TGTGCCAGCACCCAGGAGGGACCCGAATACGAGCAGTACTTC
>TRBV27|TRBJ1-1|TRBD1|.
CASSRDRGVTEAFF
TGTGCCAGCAGTAGGGACAGGGGTGTTACTGAAGCTTTCTTT
>TRBV20-1|TRBJ2-3|.|.
CSAGDTQYF
TGCAGTGCCGGAGATACGCAGTATTTT
>TRBV19|TRBJ2-3|TRBD2|.
CASSVLAGTDTQYF
TGTGCCAGTAGCGTCTTAGCGGGGACAGATACGCAGTATTTT